Listed below are T cell receptor beta chains from one sample, sequenced in a study of cytomegalovirus exposure and HLA in healthy donors. Assay used: immunoSEQ multiplex PCR; TCRdb lists only in-frame clones, some missing. The table lists roughly 95,000 clones, approximately 80% of them singletons, with roughly 5% in the top ten. The specimen sequenced was PBMCs. All receptors come from a man younger than 45 in good health and CMV-seropositive. Both conserved end residues are part of each CDR3. Fields, in order: D gene, clone size, J gene, V gene, CDR3 protein, CDR3 DNA. A D gene is named only where the DNA matches it firmly. A row's size may be missing; if present it is once, few, many or a size class.

.	.	TRBJ1-1	TRBV7-8	CASSFRVSNTEAFF	TGTGCCAGCAGCTTCCGGGTCTCGAACACTGAAGCTTTCTTT
.	.	TRBJ2-5	TRBV2	CASSGYAGKETQYF	TGTGCCAGCTCAGGGTACGCGGGGAAGGAGACCCAGTACTTC
.	.	TRBJ2-5	TRBV30	CAWSVRGLKTQYF	TGTGCCTGGAGTGTAAGGGGCTTGAAGACCCAGTACTTC
TRBD1	once	TRBJ1-3	TRBV5-1	CASSLWGDREAGNTIYF	TGCGCCAGCAGCTTGTGGGGGGACAGGGAGGCTGGAAACACCATATATTTT
.	few	TRBJ1-2	TRBV19	CASSKTAISYGYTF	TGTGCCAGTAGTAAGACAGCAATCTCATATGGCTACACCTTC
.	.	TRBJ2-1	TRBV4-2	CASSQDLRTSVEGQFF	TGTGCCAGCAGCCAAGATCTCCGGACTTCCGTGGAAGGGCAGTTCTTC
.	.	TRBJ2-1	TRBV6-6	CASSYPGSQGNEQFF	TGTGCCAGCAGTTACCCCGGGAGTCAGGGCAATGAGCAGTTCTTC
.	.	TRBJ2-5	TRBV4-3	CASSPLTEKETQYF	TGCGCCAGCAGCCCTTTAACTGAAAAAGAGACCCAGTACTTC
.	once	TRBJ2-1	TRBV5-1	CASSLSPSNEQFF	TGCGCCAGCAGCTTGTCCCCTAGCAATGAGCAGTTCTTC
TRBD2	.	TRBJ2-7	TRBV5-4	CASSSGLVGATPGEQYF	TGTGCCAGCAGCTCCGGACTAGTGGGTGCGACCCCAGGCGAGCAGTACTTC
TRBD1	.	TRBJ2-7	TRBV7-9	CASSSLDRGSLEQYF	TGTGCCAGCAGCTCACTCGACAGGGGCTCGCTCGAGCAGTACTTC
.	.	TRBJ2-2	TRBV29-1	CSVEVETGNLRGELFF	TGCAGCGTTGAAGTAGAGACAGGAAACCTCAGGGGGGAGCTGTTTTTT
TRBD1	.	TRBJ1-1	TRBV11-2	CASSAGTGGSNTEAFF	TGTGCCAGCAGCGCCGGGACAGGGGGCTCGAACACTGAAGCTTTCTTT
TRBD2	.	TRBJ2-7	TRBV15	CATSFLGGEDDEQYF	TGTGCCACCAGCTTTCTCGGGGGGGAGGACGACGAGCAGTACTTC
.	few	TRBJ2-2	TRBV5-6	CASSLGTGVNTGELFF	TGTGCCAGCAGCTTGGGGACGGGGGTTAACACCGGGGAGCTGTTTTTT
.	.	TRBJ1-2	TRBV7-9	CSTRRGDWGYTF	TGTTCTACCCGGAGAGGGGACTGGGGCTACACCTTC
.	.	TRBJ2-7	TRBV11-2	CASSSTAEQYF	TGTGCCAGCAGCTCTACCGCTGAGCAGTACTTC